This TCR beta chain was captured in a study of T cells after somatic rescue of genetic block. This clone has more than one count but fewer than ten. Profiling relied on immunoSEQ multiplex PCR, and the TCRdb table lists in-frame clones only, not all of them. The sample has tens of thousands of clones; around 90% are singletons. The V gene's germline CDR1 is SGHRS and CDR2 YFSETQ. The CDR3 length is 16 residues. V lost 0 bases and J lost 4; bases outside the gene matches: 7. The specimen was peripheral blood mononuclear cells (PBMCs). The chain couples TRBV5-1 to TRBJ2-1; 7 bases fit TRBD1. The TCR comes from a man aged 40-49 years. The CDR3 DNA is TGCGCCAGCAGCTTGGAAGTGACAGGGCGATACAATGAGCAGTTCTTC. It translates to CASSLEVTGRYNEQFF.